The source of this TCR beta chain is a study of cytomegalovirus exposure and HLA in healthy donors. Study-level results: Rare TCR sequences predominated, though certain public TCRs were found in many donors.

Germline V gene lookup returns CDR1 SGHRS and CDR2 YFSETQ. The CDR3 is made up of 13 amino acids. The PCR was carried out with 60 Vbeta primers and 13 Jbeta primers. The assay was immunoSEQ multiplex PCR, and TCRdb's table has in-frame clones only and misses some. The sample lists 150,000 to 200,000 clones, around 80% occurring once. Notes on this clone: Its antigen remains unidentified.

This sequence joins TRBV5-1 and TRBJ2-5, with D unclear. The DNA end is more similar to TRBJ2-7, so the J call may be wrong. This clonotype was obtained from a woman aged 40 to 49 in good health and CMV-seropositive. Sequencing was performed on PBMCs. The CDR3 loop reads CASSLGNSYEQYF. CDR3 coding DNA: TGCGCCAGCAGCTTGGGAAACTCCTACGAGCAGTACTTC.